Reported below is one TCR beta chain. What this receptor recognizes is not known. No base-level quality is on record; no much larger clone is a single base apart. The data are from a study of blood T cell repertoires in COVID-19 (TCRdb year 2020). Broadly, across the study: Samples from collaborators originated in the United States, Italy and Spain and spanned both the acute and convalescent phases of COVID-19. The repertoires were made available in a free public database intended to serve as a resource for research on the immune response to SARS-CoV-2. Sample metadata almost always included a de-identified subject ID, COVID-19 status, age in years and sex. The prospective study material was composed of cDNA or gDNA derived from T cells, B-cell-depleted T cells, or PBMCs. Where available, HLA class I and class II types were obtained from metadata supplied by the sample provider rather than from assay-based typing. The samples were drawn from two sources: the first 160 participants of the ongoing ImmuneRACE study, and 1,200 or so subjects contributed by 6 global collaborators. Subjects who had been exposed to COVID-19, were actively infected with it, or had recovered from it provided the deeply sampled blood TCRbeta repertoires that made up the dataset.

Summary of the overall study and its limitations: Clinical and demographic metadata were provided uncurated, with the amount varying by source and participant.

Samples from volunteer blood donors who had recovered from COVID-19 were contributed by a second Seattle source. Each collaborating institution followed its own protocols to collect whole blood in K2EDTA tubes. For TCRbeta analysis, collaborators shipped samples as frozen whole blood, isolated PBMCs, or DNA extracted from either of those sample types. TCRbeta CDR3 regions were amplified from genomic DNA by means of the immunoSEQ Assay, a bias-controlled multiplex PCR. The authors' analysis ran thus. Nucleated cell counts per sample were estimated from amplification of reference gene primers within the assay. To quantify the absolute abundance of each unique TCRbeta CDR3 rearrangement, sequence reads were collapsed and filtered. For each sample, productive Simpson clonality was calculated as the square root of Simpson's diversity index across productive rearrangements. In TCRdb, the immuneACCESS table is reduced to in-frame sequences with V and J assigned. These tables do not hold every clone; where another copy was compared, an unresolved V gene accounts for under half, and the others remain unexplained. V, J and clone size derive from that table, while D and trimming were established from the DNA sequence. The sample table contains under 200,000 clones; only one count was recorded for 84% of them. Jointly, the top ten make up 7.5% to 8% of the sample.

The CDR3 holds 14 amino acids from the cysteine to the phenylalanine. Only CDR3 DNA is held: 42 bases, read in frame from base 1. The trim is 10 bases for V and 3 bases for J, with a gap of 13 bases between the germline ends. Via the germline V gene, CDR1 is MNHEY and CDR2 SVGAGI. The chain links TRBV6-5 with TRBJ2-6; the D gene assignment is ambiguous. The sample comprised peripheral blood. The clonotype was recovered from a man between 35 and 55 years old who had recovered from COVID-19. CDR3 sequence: CATSPSFGANVLTF. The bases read TGTGCCACCTCTCCTTCCTTTGGGGCCAACGTCCTGACTTTC.